These 21 T cell receptor beta chains came from one sample sequenced in a study of blood T cells in healthy people across ages. Then a second PCR, running about 7 to 11 cycles, was carried out with a sample-barcoded 5' primer and a J-beta primer mix. TCRdb re-called the 5' RACE reads with MiXCR, one entry per CDR3 protein. The table records some 1.8 million distinct CDR3 sequences, 35% to 50% of them present only once. The sequencing input was blood. The receptors were gathered from a human donor in good health.

Remarks on this clonotype: This may be a read error, as it is one base from a much larger clone. The chain uses TRBV20-1 and TRBJ2-7; D ambiguous. The CDR3 spans 11 residues. Trimming removed 6 bases from V and 4 bases from J, with 10 bases in between. Germline CDR1 DFQATT, CDR2 SNEGSKA (reference sequence). CDR3 DNA: TGCAGTGCCGAGACGTATTACGAGCAGTACTTC. Its translation: CSAETYYEQYF.

Notes on this clonotype: This may arise from a read error, as a much more abundant clone is one base away. The chain carries TRBV29-1 and TRBJ1-2; D is uncertain. Germline loops: CDR1 SQVTM, CDR2 ANQGSEA. V was cut by 8 bases and J by 5 bases, with 12 bases left in between. This CDR3 spans 11 amino acids. Here the CDR3 DNA reads TGCAGCATTGGGTTAAAGTATGGCTACACCTTC. The encoded protein is CSIGLKYGYTF.

The chain recombines TRBV6-2 or TRBV6-3 with TRBJ2-3; D ambiguous. Germline assignment: CDR1 MNHEY and CDR2 SVGEGT. This CDR3 contains 14 residues. Between the trimmed V and J ends, which lost 0 bases and 6 bases, there was a span of 10 bases. The CDR3 is CASSYSSEGDTQYF. The CDR3 region has the DNA TGTGCCAGCAGTTACTCGAGTGAAGGGGATACGCAGTATTTT.

The rearrangement links TRBV3-1 to TRBJ2-1, with D perhaps TRBD1 (6 bases). The germline V gene encodes CDR1 LGHDT and CDR2 YNNKEL (reference sequence). CDR3 length: 18 residues. Trimming shortened V by 4 bases and J by 13 bases, and 32 bases separated the two germline ends. CDR3 nucleotide sequence: TGTGCCAGCAGCCCCGGGACAACCCTCCACGGGGCCAAAAACATTCAGTTCTTC. Translating gives CASSPGTTLHGAKNIQFF.

The J gene is TRBJ2-3, the V gene TRBV7-8; TRBD1 agrees at 9 bases. The CDR3 has 20 residues. CDR1 and CDR2 (germline): SGHVS, FQNEAQ. The V gene end was trimmed by 3 bases and the J gene end by 2 bases; junction bases not matched to a gene: 18. The CDR3 DNA follows: TGTGCCAGCAGCTTTAGGCTTCATCGGGACAGGGAGGGATACACAGATACGCAGTATTTT. It is translated as CASSFRLHRDREGYTDTQYF.

V is TRBV6-2 or TRBV6-3 and J is TRBJ2-1; 10 bases match TRBD2. Germline values: CDR1 MNHEY, CDR2 SVGEGT. The trim removed 4 bases at V and 3 bases at J, leaving 15 bases unmatched. The CDR3 length is 19 residues. The CDR3 sequence: CASSSTRHPSGGDYNEQFF. CDR3 nucleotide sequence: TGTGCCAGCAGTTCGACCCGACACCCTAGCGGGGGCGACTACAATGAGCAGTTCTTC.

This chain joins TRBV6-5 and TRBJ1-2, with D tentatively TRBD1 (5 bases). CDR1 MNHEY and CDR2 SVGAGI come from the germline V gene. V was shortened by 6 bases and J by 2 bases, with 10 bases between the two germline ends. This CDR3 spans 13 amino acids. The CDR3 DNA sequence: TGTGCCAGCAGACCTGCAGGGAACTATGGCTACACCTTC. It codes for CASRPAGNYGYTF.

This chain uses TRBV7-2 with TRBJ1-2; D possibly corresponds to TRBD1 (5 bases). The CDR3 is 14 residues long. V lost 2 bases and J 4 bases, leaving 11 bases between the germline ends. Germline loops: CDR1 SGHTA, CDR2 FQGNSA. CDR3 residues: CASSLQGTAYGYTF. The CDR3 region has the DNA TGTGCCAGCAGCTTACAGGGTACGGCCTATGGCTACACCTTC.

The rearrangement joins TRBV4-2 to TRBJ2-3; D is possibly TRBD2 (5 bases). Looked up from germline, CDR1 is LGHNA and CDR2 is YNFKEQ. Trimming pared 0 bases from V and 4 bases from J, leaving 17 bases between. This CDR3 comprises 17 residues. CDR3: CASSQEKDAGRADTQYF. The CDR3, as DNA: TGTGCCAGCAGCCAAGAGAAGGATGCGGGTCGCGCAGATACGCAGTATTTT.

The rearrangement links TRBV15 to TRBJ2-1; D is ambiguous. V was pared by 0 bases and J by 9 bases, with 12 bases between. Germline CDR1 LNHNV, CDR2 YYDKDF (reference sequence). There are 14 residues in the CDR3. In nucleotides, the CDR3 is TGTGCCACCAGCAGAGAAGTCGGGTTCGGTGAGCAGTTCTTC. Its translation is CATSREVGFGEQFF. Full variable domain (missing parts from reference TRBV15 and TRBJ2-1): DAMVIQNPRYQVTQFGKPVTLSCSQTLNHNVMYWYQQKSSQAPKLLFHYYDKDFNNEADTPDNFQSRRPNTSFCFLDIRSPGLGDTAMYLCATSREVGFGEQFFGPGTRLTVL.

The chain combines TRBV20-1 with TRBJ1-2; TRBD1 matches 9 bases. There are 16 residues in the CDR3. With 2 bases clipped from V and 7 bases from J, the junction kept 14 bases outside the gene matches. Per germline, CDR1 DFQATT and CDR2 SNEGSKA (reference sequence). CDR3 amino acids: CSARKREGQGLGGYTF. Written as DNA, the CDR3 is TGCAGTGCTAGAAAACGCGAGGGACAGGGCTTAGGTGGCTACACCTTC.

This clonotype was observed a few times. The chain employs TRBV7-3 and TRBJ2-3, with a weak D call TRBD2 (5 bases). The germline V gene has CDR1 SGHTA and CDR2 FQGTGA. This CDR3 comprises 15 residues. The ends were cut back, 2 bases at V and 4 bases at J, with 13 bases in the middle. As DNA, the CDR3 is TGTGCCAGCAGCTTAGATGGGGAGAGGGCAGATACGCAGTATTTT. Translated: CASSLDGERADTQYF. Based on the CDR3 plus reference TRBV7-3 and TRBJ2-3, the full variable domain is GAGVSQTPSNKVTEKGKYVELRCDPISGHTALYWYRQSLGQGPEFLIYFQGTGAADDSGLPNDRFFAVRPEGSVSTLKIQRTERGDSAVYLCASSLDGERADTQYFGPGTRLTVL.

This chain links TRBV5-8 with TRBJ1-2, with 9 nucleotides matching TRBD1. Per germline, CDR1 SGHTS and CDR2 YDEGEE. This CDR3 spans 15 amino acids. Trimming took 0 bases from V and 5 from J; bases not matched to a gene: 5. CDR3 nucleotides: TGTGCCAGCAGCTTGGCTACAGGGGGCGCGTATGGCTACACCTTC. Its translation is CASSLATGGAYGYTF.

The chain uses TRBV6-2 or TRBV6-3 and TRBJ2-1; 8 nucleotides line up with TRBD2. Germline V gene lookup returns CDR1 MNHEY and CDR2 SVGEGT. The CDR3 spans 15 residues. J was trimmed by 4 bases and V by 0 bases; bases with no gene match: 2. This CDR3 reads CASSYSSGVYNEQFF. CDR3 sequence (DNA): TGTGCCAGCAGTTACTCTAGCGGGGTATACAATGAGCAGTTCTTC.

The V gene is TRBV7-9, the J gene TRBJ2-7; D is perhaps TRBD1 or TRBD2 (5 bases each). The V gene's germline CDR1 is SEHNR and CDR2 FQNEAQ (reference sequence). Trimming cost V 5 bases and J 1 base, with 18 bases left between them. CDR3 length: 16 residues. CDR3 sequence (DNA): TGTGCCAGCAGCCCCTATTGGGGGATCGGGTCCTACGAGCAGTACTTC. The encoded protein is CASSPYWGIGSYEQYF.

As regards this clonotype: At one of its ends the junction is not consistent with the germline gene, which may arise from a read error. This chain links TRBV7-2 with TRBJ2-6; D unclear. The CDR3 has 14 residues. Germline V CDR1 and CDR2: SGHTA, FQGNSA. CDR3 protein: CASSLAEIASVLTF. As DNA, the CDR3 is TGTGCCAGCAGCTTAGCGGAGATAGCCAGCGTCCTGACTTTC.

The chain is built from TRBV4-1 and TRBJ2-3, with D tentatively TRBD1 or TRBD2 (6 bases each). Trimming took 11 bases from V and 1 from J, leaving 16 bases between them. Per germline, CDR1 MGHRA and CDR2 YSYEKL. The CDR3 runs to 14 residues. The CDR3 reads CAHPRGDRTDTQYF. The CDR3 nucleotides read TGCGCCCACCCTAGGGGGGATCGCACAGATACGCAGTATTTT.

The chain links TRBV11-2 to TRBJ2-3; a weak D match, TRBD2 (7 bases). V gave up 1 base and J gave up 4 bases, with 12 bases separating them. Germline CDR1 and CDR2: SGHAT and FQNNGV. The CDR3 covers 15 residues. The CDR3: CASSLVAGAADTQYF. The CDR3 bases are TGTGCCAGCAGCTTAGTGGCGGGGGCGGCAGATACGCAGTATTTT.

The chain has TRBV20-1 and TRBJ2-5; 9 bases fit TRBD2. The germline gives CDR1 DFQATT, CDR2 SNEGSKA (reference sequence). The ends lost 6 bases at V and 5 bases at J; junction bases unmatched: 16. The CDR3 covers 16 residues. The CDR3 DNA follows: TGCAGTGCGCGGGGCAGGGGAGCGGGGGGAGTTGAGACCCAGTACTTC. Translation: CSARGRGAGGVETQYF.

J is TRBJ1-3 and V is TRBV12-3 or TRBV12-4; D not resolved. This CDR3 has 17 amino acids. With 1 base removed from V and 0 bases from J, the gap between germline ends came to 13 bases. This CDR3 reads CASSLERAPSSGNTIYF. CDR3 DNA: TGTGCCAGCAGTTTAGAGAGGGCACCCAGCTCTGGAAACACCATATATTTT.

The CDR3 protein is CASSGGSYQETQYF. CDR3 sequence (DNA): TGTGCCAGCAGTGGGGGATCGTACCAAGAGACCCAGTACTTC. The chain joins TRBV2 to TRBJ2-5; D gene ambiguous. Trimming pared 4 bases from V and 0 bases from J, leaving 9 bases between. Germline-derived CDR1 and CDR2 are SNHLY and FYNNEI. This CDR3 spans 14 amino acids.